This T cell receptor (beta chain) emerged from a study of shared clonotypes between healthy human individuals. Study conclusions and caveats: Sampling included only blood; tissue repertoires likely differ. Since donors were few, the genetic and exposure-history diversity represented was limited.

Donors, healthy HIV-negative adults, lacked recent acute infections or vaccinations. CD4+ cells underwent separation, giving CD45RA+ naive and CD45RA-negative memory subsets. Trimming shortened V by 5 bases and J by 0 bases, and 8 bases separated the two germline ends. CDR3 length: 14 amino acids. Germline CDR1 and CDR2: SGDLS and YYNGEE. Of note for this clone: Its antigen is still unknown.

Data came from immunoSEQ multiplex PCR; TCRdb stores just in-frame clones and leaves some out. The table records 2 million to 2.5 million clones, roughly 90% of them present only once. The chain couples TRBV9 to TRBJ2-2; D gene ambiguous. The clonotype was recovered from a young man in good health. Some clones in this sample may be carry-over from other donors' samples. Sequenced sample: naive CD4+ T cells from PBMCs. Sample subset: CD45RA+ positively selected. DNA for the CDR3: TGTGCCAGCAGGGAGCTTGCGAACACCGGGGAGCTGTTTTTT. This gives the protein CASRELANTGELFF.